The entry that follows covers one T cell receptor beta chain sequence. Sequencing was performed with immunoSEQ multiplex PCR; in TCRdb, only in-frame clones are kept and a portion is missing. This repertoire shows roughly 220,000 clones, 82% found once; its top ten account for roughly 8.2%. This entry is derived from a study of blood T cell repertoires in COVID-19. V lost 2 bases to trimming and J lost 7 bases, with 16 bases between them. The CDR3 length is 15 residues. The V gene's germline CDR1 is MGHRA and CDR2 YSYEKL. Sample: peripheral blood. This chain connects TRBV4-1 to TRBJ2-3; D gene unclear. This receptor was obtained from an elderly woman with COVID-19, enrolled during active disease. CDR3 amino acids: CASSQPDSGRNTQYF. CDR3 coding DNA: TGCGCCAGCAGCCAACCTGATTCAGGTAGAAATACGCAGTATTTT.